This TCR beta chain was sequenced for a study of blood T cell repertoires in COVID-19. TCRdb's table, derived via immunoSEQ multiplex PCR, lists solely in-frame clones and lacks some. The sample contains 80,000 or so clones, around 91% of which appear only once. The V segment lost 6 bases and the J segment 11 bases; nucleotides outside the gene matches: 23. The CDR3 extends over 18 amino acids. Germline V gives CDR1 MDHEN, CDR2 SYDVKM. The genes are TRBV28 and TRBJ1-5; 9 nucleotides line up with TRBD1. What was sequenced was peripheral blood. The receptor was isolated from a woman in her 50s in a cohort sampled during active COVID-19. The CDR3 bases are TGTGCCAGCAGCCTAGGGGACAGGGCTTCTTCCACTCAGGCTTCCCAGCATTTT. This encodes CASSLGDRASSTQASQHF.